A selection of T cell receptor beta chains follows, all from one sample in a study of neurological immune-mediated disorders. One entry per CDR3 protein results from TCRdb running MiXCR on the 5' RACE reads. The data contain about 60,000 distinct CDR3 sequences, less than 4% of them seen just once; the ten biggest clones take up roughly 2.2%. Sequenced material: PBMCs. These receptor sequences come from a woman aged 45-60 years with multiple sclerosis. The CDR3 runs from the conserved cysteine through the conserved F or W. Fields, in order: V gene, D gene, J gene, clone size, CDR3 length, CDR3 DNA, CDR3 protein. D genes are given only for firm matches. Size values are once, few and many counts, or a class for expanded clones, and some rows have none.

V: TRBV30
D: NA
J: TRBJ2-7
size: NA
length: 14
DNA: TGTGCCTGGAGGAGATTGGGAGGCACCTACGAGCAGTACTTC
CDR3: CAWRRLGGTYEQYF

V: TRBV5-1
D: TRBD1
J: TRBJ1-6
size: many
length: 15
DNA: TGCGCCAGCAGCTTGCAAGGGGGCGAAGAATCACCCCTCCACTTT
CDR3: CASSLQGGEESPLHF

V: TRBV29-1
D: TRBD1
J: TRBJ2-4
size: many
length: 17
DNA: TGCAGCGCTCCGGGACAGACCATATTCGGGGCCAAAAACATTCAGTACTTC
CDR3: CSAPGQTIFGAKNIQYF

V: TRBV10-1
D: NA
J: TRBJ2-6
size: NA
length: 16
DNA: TGCGCCAGCAGTGCTGACAGATTCTCTGGGGCCAACGTCCTGACTTTC
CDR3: CASSADRFSGANVLTF

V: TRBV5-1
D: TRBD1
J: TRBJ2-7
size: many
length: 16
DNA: TGCGCCAGCAGCCCCGGGACAGGGGGTATGTCCTACGAGCAGTACTTC
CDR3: CASSPGTGGMSYEQYF

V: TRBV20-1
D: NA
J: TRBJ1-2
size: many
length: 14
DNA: TGCAGTGCTAGAGCAGGGCCAACTAACTATGGCTACACCTTC
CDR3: CSARAGPTNYGYTF

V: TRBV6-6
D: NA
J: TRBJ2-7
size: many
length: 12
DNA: TGTGCCAGCAAGGATAACTCCTACGAGCAGTACTTC
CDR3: CASKDNSYEQYF

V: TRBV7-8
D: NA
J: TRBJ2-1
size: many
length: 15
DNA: TGTGCCAGCAGCTTAGTATCAGGGGTGATGAATGAGCAGTTCTTC
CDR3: CASSLVSGVMNEQFF

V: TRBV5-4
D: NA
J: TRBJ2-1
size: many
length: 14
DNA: TGTGCCAGCACCAGACAGGAACTCTACAATGAGCAGTTCTTC
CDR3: CASTRQELYNEQFF

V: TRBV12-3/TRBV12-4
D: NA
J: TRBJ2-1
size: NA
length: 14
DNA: TGTGCCAGCAGTTTAACGGGAGTCAATAATGAGCAGTTCTTC
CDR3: CASSLTGVNNEQFF

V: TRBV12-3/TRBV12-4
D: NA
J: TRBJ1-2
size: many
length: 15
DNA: TGTGCCAGCAGTTTATGGGCCTATCCCGTTTATGGCTACACCTTC
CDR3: CASSLWAYPVYGYTF

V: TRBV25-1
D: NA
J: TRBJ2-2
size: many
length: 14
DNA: TGTGCCAGCAGCCTACCGACCAACACCGGGGAGCTGTTTTTT
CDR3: CASSLPTNTGELFF

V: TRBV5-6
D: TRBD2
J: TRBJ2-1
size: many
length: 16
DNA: TGTGCCAGCAGCTCCGTAGCGGGTTCCTCCTACAATGAGCAGTTCTTC
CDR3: CASSSVAGSSYNEQFF

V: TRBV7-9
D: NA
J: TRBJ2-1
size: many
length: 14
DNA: TGTGCCAGCAGCTTAGATGCGTGGGCGTATGAGCAGTTCTTC
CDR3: CASSLDAWAYEQFF

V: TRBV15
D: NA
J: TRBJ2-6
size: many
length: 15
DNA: TGTGCCACCAGCAGAGCAACTTCTGGGGCCAACGTCCTGACTTTC
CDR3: CATSRATSGANVLTF

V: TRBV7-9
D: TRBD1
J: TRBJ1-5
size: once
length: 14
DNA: TGTGCCAGCAGCGACGACAGGGGGAATCAGCCCCAGAATTTT
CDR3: CASSDDRGNQPQNF

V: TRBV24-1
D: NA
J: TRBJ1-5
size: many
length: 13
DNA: TGTGCCACCAGTGATCGTGGGAATCAGCCCCAGCATTTT
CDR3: CATSDRGNQPQHF

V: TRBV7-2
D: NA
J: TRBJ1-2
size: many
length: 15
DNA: TGTGCCAGCAGCTTAGAGGGAGGGAGGCGGGATGGCTACACCTTC
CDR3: CASSLEGGRRDGYTF

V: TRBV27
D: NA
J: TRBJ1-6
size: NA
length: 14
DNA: TGTGCCAGCAGTCCGGGACGGTATAGTTCACCCCTCCACTTT
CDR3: CASSPGRYSSPLHF

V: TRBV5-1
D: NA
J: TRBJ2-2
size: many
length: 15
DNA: TGCGCCAGCAGCCCGACTGGGGGTAGCACCGGGGAGCTGTTTTTT
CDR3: CASSPTGGSTGELFF

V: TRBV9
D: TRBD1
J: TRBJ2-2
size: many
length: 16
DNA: TGTGCCAGCAGTGGACCGGGACAGGGGTATTCCGGGGAGCTGTTTTTT
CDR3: CASSGPGQGYSGELFF

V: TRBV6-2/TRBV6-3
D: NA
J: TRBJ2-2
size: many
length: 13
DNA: TGTGCCAGCAGCACTCGTAAGACCGGGGAGCTGTTTTTT
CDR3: CASSTRKTGELFF

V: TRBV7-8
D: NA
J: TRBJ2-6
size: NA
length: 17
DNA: TGTGCCAGCAGCGAAAGAAGGGGGAGCTCTGGGGCCAACGTCCTGACTTTC
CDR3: CASSERRGSSGANVLTF

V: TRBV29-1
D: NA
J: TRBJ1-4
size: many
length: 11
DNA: TGCAGCGTTGAGGGGGGGGAAAAACTGTTTTTT
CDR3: CSVEGGEKLFF

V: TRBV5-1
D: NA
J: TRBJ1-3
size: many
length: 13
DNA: TGCGCCAGCAGCGACCCTTCCGGAAACACCATATATTTT
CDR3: CASSDPSGNTIYF

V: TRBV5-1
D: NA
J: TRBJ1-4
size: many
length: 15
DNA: TGCGCCAGCAGCTTGGGGGCGACGATAAGTGAAAAACTGTTTTTT
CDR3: CASSLGATISEKLFF

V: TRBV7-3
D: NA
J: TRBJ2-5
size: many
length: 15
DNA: TGTGCCAGCAGCTTAACTCCGGACTCCCAAGAGACCCAGTACTTC
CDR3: CASSLTPDSQETQYF

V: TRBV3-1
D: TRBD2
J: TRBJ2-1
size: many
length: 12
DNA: TGTGCCAGCAGCCAGGGACTACCCCTACAGTTCTTC
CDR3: CASSQGLPLQFF

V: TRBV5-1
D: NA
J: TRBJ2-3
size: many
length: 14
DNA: TGCGCCAGCAGCTATCAGGGGGGGACAGATACGCAGTATTTT
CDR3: CASSYQGGTDTQYF

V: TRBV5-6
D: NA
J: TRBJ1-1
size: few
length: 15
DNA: TGTGCCAGCAGCCCTTTCGACAGGACGAACACTGAAGCTTTCTTT
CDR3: CASSPFDRTNTEAFF

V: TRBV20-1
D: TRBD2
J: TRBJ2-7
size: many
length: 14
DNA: TGCAGTGTTTCATCCGGGACTAGCAGCTACGAGCAGTACTTC
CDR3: CSVSSGTSSYEQYF

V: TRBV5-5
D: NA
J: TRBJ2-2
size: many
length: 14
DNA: TGTGCCAGCAGCTTCGGACAGAACACCGGGGAGCTGTTTTTT
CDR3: CASSFGQNTGELFF

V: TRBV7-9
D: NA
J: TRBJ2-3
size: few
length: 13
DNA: TGTGCCAGCAGTAAACTTCACACAGATACGCAGTATTTT
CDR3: CASSKLHTDTQYF

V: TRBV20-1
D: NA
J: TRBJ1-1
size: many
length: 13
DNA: TGCAGGGGGGGGGCAGGAACTAACACTGAAGCTTTCTTT
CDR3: CRGGAGTNTEAFF

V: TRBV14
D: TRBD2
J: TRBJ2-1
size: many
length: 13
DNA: TGTGCCAGCAGCCCCAGGTGGGGGGGTGAGCAGTTCTTC
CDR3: CASSPRWGGEQFF

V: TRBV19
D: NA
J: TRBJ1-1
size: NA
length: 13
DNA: TGTGCCAGTACTCCGGTAGGTAGCACTGAAGCTTTCTTT
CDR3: CASTPVGSTEAFF

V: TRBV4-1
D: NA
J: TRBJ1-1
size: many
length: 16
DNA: TGCGCCAGCAGCCAGCCACAGGATTGGGGAAACACTGAAGCTTTCTTT
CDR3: CASSQPQDWGNTEAFF

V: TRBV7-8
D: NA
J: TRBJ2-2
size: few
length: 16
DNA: TGTGCCAGCAGCTTATATTCGGGGTCGAACACCGGGGAGCTGTTTTTT
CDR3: CASSLYSGSNTGELFF

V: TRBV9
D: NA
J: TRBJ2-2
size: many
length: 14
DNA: TGTGCCAGCAGCGTGGTGGGGGGCTACGGGGAGCTGTTTTTT
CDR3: CASSVVGGYGELFF

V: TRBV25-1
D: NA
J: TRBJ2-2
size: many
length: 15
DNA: TGTGCCAGCAGTGATAGACCGACGAACACCGGGGAGCTGTTTTTT
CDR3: CASSDRPTNTGELFF

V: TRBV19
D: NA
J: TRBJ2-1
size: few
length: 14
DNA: TGTGCTTCGGACCGGGGCCCCCTATACAATGAGCAGTTCTTC
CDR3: CASDRGPLYNEQFF